The following is a TCR beta chain sequence with its context. This specimen belongs to a study of blood T cell repertoires in COVID-19. The participants were between roughly 18 and 100 years old and came from 24 US areas. Cohort 3 recovery required two negative PCRs, clearance, or symptom resolution. Clones were sequenced by immunoSEQ multiplex PCR, and TCRdb holds only the in-frame ones, with some missing. The sample includes 150,000 to 250,000 clones, about 80% of them seen just once. This CDR3 has 12 residues. V trimming: 9 bases; J trimming: 4 bases; junction bases outside the gene matches: 3. Germline CDR1 and CDR2: LNHDA and SQIVND (reference sequence).

Sequences were obtained from PBMCs or T cells enriched from blood (not recorded which). This TCR was sampled from a man in his forties or fifties who had recovered from COVID-19. The chain combines TRBV19 with TRBJ1-5, with 7 bases fitting TRBD1. The CDR3 bases are TGTGCCAGCAGACAGGGTAATCAGCCCCAGCATTTT. Residues: CASRQGNQPQHF.